These T cell receptor beta chains were read from a single sample in a study of CD8 T cells in ankylosing spondylitis. Via MiXCR, TCRdb re-called the 5' RACE reads, giving one row per CDR3 protein. This sample has under 450,000 distinct CDR3 sequences, with 17% found just once. Sequencing used blood, either unsorted or a sorted T cell fraction (not recorded which). The receptor source for this set is a male donor with ankylosing spondylitis. The CDR3 runs from the conserved cysteine through the conserved F or W. The D gene is left open where the match is weak. The listing skips clone size in some rows; elsewhere it reads once, few, many or a size class.

d_call j_call v_call clone_size cdr3_aa cdr3_nt
- TRBJ1-2 TRBV29-1 - CSVPDSPGGYTF TGCAGCGTCCCGGACAGCCCGGGGGGCTACACCTTC
TRBD2 TRBJ2-7 TRBV7-2 - CASSLVPLAGVEQYF TGTGCCAGCAGCTTAGTCCCCCTAGCGGGAGTCGAGCAGTACTTC
- TRBJ1-6 TRBV4-3 - CASSPGTASSPLHF TGCGCCAGCAGCCCCGGGACCGCCAGTTCACCCCTCCACTTT
TRBD1 TRBJ1-5 TRBV15 - CATSGQENQPQHF TGTGCCACCAGCGGACAGGAGAATCAGCCCCAGCATTTT
TRBD1 TRBJ1-2 TRBV29-1 few CSVGGDRGDDGYTF TGCAGCGTTGGGGGGGACAGGGGGGATGATGGCTACACCTTC
TRBD1 TRBJ1-6 TRBV12-3/TRBV12-4 many CASSFQDRGSPLHF TGTGCCAGCAGTTTCCAGGACAGGGGTTCACCCCTCCACTTT
TRBD1 TRBJ1-2 TRBV29-1 few CSVRTGGNYGYTF TGCAGCGTCCGGACAGGGGGCAACTATGGCTACACCTTC
TRBD2 TRBJ2-7 TRBV4-2 few CASSQDWAGGSFEQYF TGTGCCAGCAGCCAAGATTGGGCGGGAGGGTCCTTCGAGCAGTACTTC
- TRBJ2-2 TRBV5-1 - CASSLGRDHGELFF TGCGCCAGCAGCTTGGGCAGGGACCACGGGGAGCTGTTTTTT
TRBD2 TRBJ2-1 TRBV28 few CASSSRLAGDSYNEQFF TGTGCCAGCAGCTCCCGACTAGCGGGAGACTCCTACAATGAGCAGTTCTTC
- TRBJ1-2 TRBV7-2 few CASSPAGTPSGGYTF TGTGCCAGCAGCCCTGCTGGGACACCCTCCGGTGGCTACACCTTC
TRBD2 TRBJ2-1 TRBV30 - CAWSSGLAGDEQFF TGTGCCTGGAGTTCCGGACTAGCAGGGGATGAGCAGTTCTTC
TRBD1 TRBJ2-7 TRBV12-3/TRBV12-4 - CASSFSTGSYEQYF TGTGCCAGCAGTTTCTCGACAGGGTCCTACGAGCAGTACTTC
- TRBJ2-1 TRBV29-1 many CSLVRSDNEQFF TGCAGCCTGGTTCGTAGTGACAATGAGCAGTTCTTC
- TRBJ2-7 TRBV20-1 few CSAPDVTYEQYF TGCAGTGCCCCGGACGTTACCTACGAGCAGTACTTC
- TRBJ2-5 TRBV18 - CASSQGFGQETQYF TGTGCCAGCTCACAGGGGTTCGGCCAAGAGACCCAGTACTTC
- TRBJ2-1 TRBV10-3 - CAIKNLVAEQFF TGTGCCATCAAAAACTTGGTTGCTGAGCAGTTCTTC
- TRBJ2-1 TRBV5-6 - CASSLSLTGLGQFF TGTGCCAGCAGCTTGAGCCTAACGGGGCTTGGGCAGTTCTTC
- TRBJ2-3 TRBV29-1 - CSVRLITDTQYF TGCAGCGTAAGACTTATCACAGATACGCAGTATTTT
- TRBJ2-1 TRBV7-9 - CASSHGLGVFF TGTGCCAGCAGCCACGGACTCGGGGTGTTCTTC
- TRBJ1-6 TRBV5-1 - CASSFSPAAYNSPLHF TGCGCCAGCAGCTTTAGCCCGGCCGCGTATAATTCACCCCTCCACTTT
- TRBJ2-1 TRBV20-1 - CSARAPDGGNEQFF TGCAGTGCTAGGGCCCCGGACGGAGGGAATGAGCAGTTCTTC
- TRBJ1-2 TRBV7-2 - CASSLRTVTPHGYTF TGTGCCAGCAGCTTAAGGACAGTAACCCCACATGGCTACACCTTC
TRBD1 TRBJ2-7 TRBV18 - CASSPSPTGGAYEQYF TGTGCCAGCTCACCATCCCCGACAGGGGGGGCCTACGAGCAGTACTTC
TRBD2 TRBJ2-3 TRBV3-1 few CASSQRSSGGADTQYF TGTGCCAGCAGCCAAAGGTCTAGCGGGGGGGCAGATACGCAGTATTTT
TRBD1 TRBJ1-4 TRBV7-9 few CASSASRQGNNEKLFF TGTGCCAGCAGCGCAAGCCGACAGGGGAATAATGAAAAACTGTTTTTT
- TRBJ1-2 TRBV24-1 few CATSDGTPEFNYGYTF TGTGCCACCAGTGATGGGACACCGGAGTTTAACTATGGCTACACCTTC
- TRBJ2-2 TRBV5-1 - CASSPSPGPKDTGELFF TGCGCCAGCAGCCCCTCCCCGGGGCCCAAGGACACCGGGGAGCTGTTTTTT
- TRBJ2-3 TRBV7-9 - CASATTRLGDTQYF TGTGCCAGCGCCACAACCAGGCTGGGAGATACGCAGTATTTT
- TRBJ2-7 TRBV6-1 few CATQTGSYEQYF TGTGCCACACAGACAGGTTCTTACGAGCAGTACTTC
- TRBJ1-2 TRBV7-3 - CASSSPQGSLSSGYTF TGTGCCAGCAGCTCCCCACAGGGCTCCCTGTCATCGGGCTACACCTTC
- TRBJ2-2 TRBV20-1 - CSARKGGELFF TGCAGTGCTAGGAAGGGCGGGGAGCTGTTTTTT
TRBD1 TRBJ1-1 TRBV28 - CASSFPGQPNTEAFF TGTGCCAGCAGTTTCCCGGGACAGCCGAACACTGAAGCTTTCTTT
- TRBJ1-4 TRBV3-1 once CASSHHTVKDEKLFF TGTGCCAGCAGCCACCACACCGTTAAAGATGAAAAACTGTTTTTT
- TRBJ2-6 TRBV12-3/TRBV12-4 - CASSSLGDGGANVLTF TGTGCCAGCAGTTCCCTCGGGGATGGGGGGGCCAACGTCCTGACTTTC